What follows are 3 T cell receptor beta chains derived from one specimen sequenced in a study of T cell responses to AZD1222 COVID-19 vaccine. Measured with immunoSEQ multiplex PCR; TCRdb has only the in-frame clones, and not every one. The table includes approximately 150,000 clones, about nine tenths detected once. This material consisted of peripheral blood, taken 28 days after the second AZD1222 dose. All receptors come from an adult who received the AZD1222 COVID-19 vaccine.

This chain uses TRBV3-1 (or the pseudogene TRBV3-2) with TRBJ1-1; D is possibly TRBD1 (6 bases). The V gene's germline CDR1 is LGHDT and CDR2 YNNKEL (reference sequence). The V end lost 4 bases, the J end lost 6 bases, and 15 bases lay between the germline ends. The CDR3 extends over 14 amino acids. The CDR3 loop reads CASSRRQGGSEAFF. In nucleotides, the CDR3 is TGTGCCAGCAGCCGAAGACAAGGGGGATCTGAAGCTTTCTTT.

The chain has TRBV7-2 and TRBJ1-4, with D uncertain. Trimming took 1 base from V and 6 from J, leaving 0 bases between them. CDR3 length: 11 residues. Germline-derived CDR1 and CDR2 are SGHTA and FQGNSA. The CDR3 bases are TGTGCCAGCAGCTTAGATGAAAAACTGTTTTTT. Translation: CASSLDEKLFF. The whole variable domain, filled in from reference TRBV7-2 and TRBJ1-4, reads GAGVSQSPSNKVTEKGKDVELRCDPISGHTALYWYRQSLGQGLEFLIYFQGNSAPDKSGLPSDRFSAERTGGSVSTLTIQRTQQEDSAVYLCASSLDEKLFFGSGTQLSVL.

The chain couples TRBV3-1 (or the pseudogene TRBV3-2) to TRBJ1-1, with D hard to call. The germline V gene encodes CDR1 LGHDT and CDR2 YNNKEL (reference sequence). The CDR3 contains 17 residues. V lost 0 bases and J 0 bases, leaving 14 bases between the germline ends. The CDR3: CASSQDLDRVMNTEAFF. The CDR3 nucleotides read TGTGCCAGCAGCCAAGATTTGGACCGAGTAATGAACACTGAAGCTTTCTTT.